This entry lists 15 T cell receptor beta chains sequenced from one sample in a study of beta chain features in type 1 diabetes. TCRB transcripts that were expressed got sequenced, as all of the isolated RNA had been reverse transcribed. Profiling relied on immunoSEQ multiplex PCR, and the TCRdb table lists in-frame clones only, not all of them. Counted here are more than 8,000 clones, 78% occurring once; the ten biggest clones make up about 1.4%. The specimen sequenced was Tregs from blood. These receptors came from a woman between 18 and 30 years old in good health.

This chain joins TRBV5-4 and TRBJ1-4, with 7 bases lining up with TRBD1. The CDR3 spans 16 residues. CDR1 is SGHNT, CDR2 YYREEE, per germline (reference sequence). After removal of 4 bases from V and 0 bases from J, the junction contained 6 bases not matched to a gene. This chain's CDR3 is CASSDRVGATNEKLFF. In DNA form, the CDR3 reads TGTGCCAGCAGCGACAGGGTCGGGGCAACTAATGAAAAACTGTTTTTT.

The V gene is TRBV29-1, the J gene TRBJ2-1, with a weak D call TRBD1 (6 bases). Between the trimmed V and J ends, which lost 4 bases and 6 bases, there was a span of 16 bases. The CDR3 contains 14 residues. The V gene's germline CDR1 is SQVTM and CDR2 ANQGSEA. The CDR3 spells CSVGFNRVGNEQFF. In DNA form, the CDR3 reads TGCAGCGTTGGGTTTAACAGGGTCGGCAATGAGCAGTTCTTC.

The chain links TRBV18 to TRBJ2-7; maybe TRBD2 (5 bases). The V gene's germline CDR1 is KGHSH and CDR2 LQKENI. The V end was cut by 2 bases, the J end by 3 bases, with 11 bases between. CDR3 size: 14 residues. DNA for the CDR3: TGTGCCAGCTCACCAACGGACTTGCGCTACGAGCAGTACTTC. This sequence encodes CASSPTDLRYEQYF. The full variable domain, its missing parts supplied by reference TRBV18 and TRBJ2-7, is NAGVMQNPRHLVRRRGQEARLRCSPMKGHSHVYWYRQLPEEGLKFMVYLQKENIIDESGMPKERFSAEFPKEGPSILRIQQVVRGDSAAYFCASSPTDLRYEQYFGPGTRLTVT.

In DNA, the CDR3 is TGTGCCAGCAGCTTAGTGGCCCGACCGACAGGGAACACCGGGGAGCTGTTTTTT. Amino acid sequence: CASSLVARPTGNTGELFF. The genes are TRBV7-9 and TRBJ2-2; maybe TRBD1 (6 bases). This CDR3 has 18 residues. Per germline, CDR1 SEHNR and CDR2 FQNEAQ (reference sequence). V was cut by 1 base and J by 1 base, with 16 bases left in between.

The chain uses TRBV9 and TRBJ2-3, with 8 bases lining up with TRBD2. After removal of 3 bases from V and 10 bases from J, the junction contained 4 bases not matched to a gene. Germline assignment: CDR1 SGDLS and CDR2 YYNGEE. CDR3 size: 12 residues. The CDR3 DNA is TGTGCCAGCAGCGGGGTAGCGGGGTCGCAGTATTTT. Translating gives CASSGVAGSQYF.

The V call is TRBV18, the J call TRBJ2-3, with D possibly being TRBD2 (6 bases). Germline-derived CDR1 and CDR2 are KGHSH and LQKENI. The V end lost 4 bases, the J end lost 0 bases, and 14 bases lay between the germline ends. The CDR3 is made up of 16 amino acids. The CDR3, as DNA: TGTGCCAGCTCACGGGCGGGATCTCCTAGCACAGATACGCAGTATTTT. Translating it yields CASSRAGSPSTDTQYF.

This clone was observed a few times. The J gene is TRBJ2-1, the V gene TRBV2, with a possible D match to TRBD2 (5 bases). V was shortened by 4 bases and J by 0 bases, with 7 bases between the two germline ends. This CDR3 is 14 amino acids long. Germline CDR1 is SNHLY and CDR2 is FYNNEI. DNA of the CDR3: TGTGCCAGCAGTGTAAGCGGCTCCTACAATGAGCAGTTCTTC. It translates to CASSVSGSYNEQFF.

The chain couples TRBV5-4 to TRBJ1-2, with D tentatively TRBD1 (6 bases). In germline, CDR1 is SGHNT, CDR2 YYREEE (reference sequence). The CDR3 is 16 residues long. V was pared by 0 bases and J by 8 bases, with 20 bases between. The CDR3 DNA sequence: TGTGCCAGCAGCTTGGAAATTACCAGGGGAGTAGGAGGCTACACCTTC. This encodes CASSLEITRGVGGYTF.

This clone was observed a few times. The chain couples TRBV4-1 to TRBJ2-7; 7 bases line up with TRBD1. Germline values: CDR1 MGHRA, CDR2 YSYEKL. This CDR3 comprises 15 residues. J gave up 1 base and V 0 bases, and 3 bases lay outside the gene matches. CDR3: CASSQEPGQSYEQYF. The CDR3 nucleotides read TGCGCCAGCAGCCAAGAACCGGGACAGTCCTACGAGCAGTACTTC.

The chain links TRBV6-6 to TRBJ2-1, with 8 bases identical to TRBD1. Germline values: CDR1 MNHNY, CDR2 SVGAGI (reference sequence). J was trimmed by 9 bases and V by 6 bases; bases with no gene match: 16. The CDR3 is made up of 16 amino acids. The chain's CDR3 is CASSFLLTGEDREQFF. The CDR3 bases are TGTGCCAGCAGCTTCCTTTTGACAGGGGAGGACCGTGAGCAGTTCTTC.

The rearrangement links TRBV5-4 to TRBJ2-2, with TRBD1 identical over 7 bases. Germline CDR1 and CDR2: SGHNT and YYREEE (reference sequence). The V and J ends lost 4 bases and 0 bases, in that order; junction bases with no gene match: 6. This CDR3 has 16 residues. CDR3 protein: CASSPPGTANTGELFF. The CDR3 coding sequence is TGTGCCAGCAGCCCTCCCGGGACAGCGAACACCGGGGAGCTGTTTTTT.

This clone showed up just a few times. The CDR3 DNA sequence: TGTGCCATCAGTGAGTCGCGGCCCCAGGGGACCACTGAAGCTTTCTTT. It is translated as CAISESRPQGTTEAFF. V gene TRBV10-3 combines with J gene TRBJ1-1; tentative D call: TRBD1 (6 bases). The CDR3 contains 16 residues. Germline V lookup: CDR1 ENHRY, CDR2 SYGVKD. V was pared by 0 bases and J by 4 bases, with 15 bases between.

The rearrangement uses TRBV7-2 and TRBJ2-2, with 11 bases that match TRBD1. CDR3 length: 16 residues. The germline V gene encodes CDR1 SGHTA and CDR2 FQGNSA. Trimming at V came to 2 bases and at J to 4 bases, leaving 3 bases not matched to a gene. CDR3 bases: TGTGCCAGCAGCTTACGAGGGACAGGGGGCACCGGGGAGCTGTTTTTT. As protein: CASSLRGTGGTGELFF.

The rearrangement links TRBV5-1 to TRBJ2-7; a weak D match, TRBD1 (6 bases). The V gene lost 4 bases and the J gene lost 2 bases, with 16 bases spanning the gap. Germline V gene sequence: CDR1 SGHRS, CDR2 YFSETQ. The CDR3 is 15 amino acids. CDR3: CASSPRPGETYEQYF. CDR3 nucleotides: TGCGCCAGCAGCCCAAGGCCAGGGGAGACCTACGAGCAGTACTTC.

The genes are TRBV9 and TRBJ2-1; tentative D call: TRBD2 (5 bases). CDR3 length: 13 residues. Trimming shortened V by 4 bases and J by 5 bases, and 10 bases separated the two germline ends. Per the germline V gene, CDR1 is SGDLS and CDR2 is YYNGEE. The DNA of the CDR3 is TGTGCCAGCAGCAGAGGGAGTAACAATGAGCAGTTCTTC. It specifies CASSRGSNNEQFF.